This entry describes one T cell receptor beta chain. Antigen unknown. CDR1 is SGHRS and CDR2 is YFSETQ in the germline V gene. The CDR3 loop spans 16 amino acids. V was clipped by 2 bases and J by 6 bases, with 19 bases between them. Primers: 60 Vbeta forward and 13 Jbeta reverse. The protocol was immunoSEQ multiplex PCR, while the TCRdb copy is restricted to in-frame clones and leaves out a portion. The sample records about 160,000 clones, around 86% being singletons. These data belong to a study of cytomegalovirus exposure and HLA in healthy donors. Background on the study: Some 200 million T cells yielded 100 million to 130 million unique TCR beta sequences, as an earlier analysis found. General observations from the study: Across all donors, roughly uniform sequencing depth was an assumption of the presence/absence analyses. Further analysis, carried out later, found HLA-associated TCR beta chains more clonally expanded than equally common other chains.

The chain couples TRBV5-1 to TRBJ2-3, with D tentatively TRBD2 (6 bases). This TCR came from a human donor in good health. Specimen: PBMCs. CDR3 in DNA: TGCGCCAGCAGCTTAGGCGGGGCCTCTTTTAGTGATACGCAGTATTTT. This sequence encodes CASSLGGASFSDTQYF.